The present entry profiles one T cell receptor beta chain with its context. The antigen is not known. The data originate from a study of siplizumab effects on memory and regulatory T cells. Study in general: The study paired mixed lymphocyte reactions, running them with siplizumab at 0.85 to 1 ug/mL or without drug.

The table came from immunoSEQ multiplex PCR; TCRdb's copy has only in-frame clones and leaves some out. The sample shows around 20,000 clones, under 55% of them seen only once. General study findings and limits: The majority of clones, roughly 75-97% of proliferating CD4+ or CD8+ clones, lacked an assignable naive or memory phenotype. Researchers could map only a minor fraction of alloreactive clones to unstimulated subsets.

The cells of the mixed lymphocyte reaction underwent a roughly 6-day coculture at 37°C. CDR1 is LGHNA and CDR2 is YNFKEQ in the germline V gene. The CDR3 runs 13 residues. V gave up 0 bases and J gave up 6 bases, with 7 bases separating them. Material for sequencing was CFSE-low (dividing) CD4+ T cells sorted from an allogeneic mixed lymphocyte reaction. This receptor was identified in a human donor in good health; the cells came from an allogeneic mixed lymphocyte reaction. The chain couples TRBV4-2 to TRBJ2-3; D gene ambiguous. The CDR3 is CASSQEYGDTQYF. CDR3 nucleotides: TGTGCCAGCAGCCAAGAGTACGGGGATACGCAGTATTTT.